Below are 15 T cell receptor beta chains sequenced from a single sample in a study of blood T cell repertoires in COVID-19. Sequencing used immunoSEQ multiplex PCR; TCRdb keeps in-frame clones, though not all of them. The sample lists more than 65,000 clones; over 80% were seen once. The material sequenced was peripheral blood. These receptors were obtained from a woman between 45 and 60 years old with acute or convalescent COVID-19.

Comment on this clone: At one end the junction does not follow the germline gene, possibly because of a read error. The chain uses TRBV19 and TRBJ2-1; 7 positions agree with TRBD2. The CDR3 runs to 15 residues. Germline V lookup: CDR1 LNHDA, CDR2 SQIVND (reference sequence). The CDR3 here is CASSMTSNLYNGQFF. CDR3 sequence (DNA): TGTGCCAGTAGTATGACTAGCAACCTCTACAATGGGCAGTTCTTC.

This clone appeared a single time. V and J are TRBV27 and TRBJ2-6, with TRBD2 identical over 9 bases. Germline values: CDR1 MNHEY, CDR2 SMNVEV (reference sequence). Trimming at V came to 8 bases and at J to 0 bases, leaving 11 bases not matched to a gene. This CDR3 contains 18 residues. The CDR3 here is CASQFTSGPISGANVLTF. For the CDR3, the DNA is TGTGCCAGCCAATTTACTAGCGGGCCGATCTCTGGGGCCAACGTCCTGACTTTC.

The rearrangement links TRBV5-6 to TRBJ1-3; D might be TRBD1 (6 bases). Germline CDR1 and CDR2: SGHDT and YYEEEE. The CDR3 has 14 residues. The germline V and J ends were trimmed by 2 bases and 5 bases, with 11 bases remaining between them. The CDR3: CASSLFDRRNTIYF. The CDR3 DNA reads as TGTGCCAGCAGCTTATTCGACAGGAGAAACACCATATATTTT.

The J gene is TRBJ1-4, the V gene TRBV9; 7 nucleotides agree with TRBD1. CDR1 and CDR2 from the germline V gene are SGDLS and YYNGEE. CDR3 size: 15 residues. With 4 bases clipped from V and 6 bases from J, the junction kept 9 bases outside the gene matches. The CDR3 region is CASSLTGTVDEKLFF. The CDR3 coding sequence is TGTGCCAGCAGCTTAACCGGGACAGTAGATGAAAAACTGTTTTTT.

This chain uses TRBV7-2 with TRBJ2-7, with D possibly being TRBD2 (6 bases). This CDR3 contains 16 residues. Trimming pared 5 bases from V and 1 base from J, leaving 18 bases between. Germline V CDR1 and CDR2: SGHTA, FQGNSA. The DNA of the CDR3 is TGTGCCAGCAGCCCCTCGCCAGGGACTGGTTCCTACGAGCAGTACTTC. Translating gives CASSPSPGTGSYEQYF. Full variable domain (rest looked up from reference TRBV7-2 and TRBJ2-7): GAGVSQSPSNKVTEKGKDVELRCDPISGHTALYWYRQSLGQGLEFLIYFQGNSAPDKSGLPSDRFSAERTGGSVSTLTIQRTQQEDSAVYLCASSPSPGTGSYEQYFGPGTRLTVT.

The table lists this clone with a count of one. The junction differs from germline at one of its ends, possibly a read error. This rearrangement joins TRBV14 to TRBJ2-3; TRBD1 matches at 7 bases. CDR3 length equals 16 residues. Per the germline V gene, CDR1 is SGHDN and CDR2 is FVKESK. CDR3 nucleotides: TGTGCCAGCAACCAAGGCCGCAGGGGGTTCGGAGATACGCAGTATTTT. Its protein is CASNQGRRGFGDTQYF.

The rearrangement joins TRBV20-1 to TRBJ2-1, with D possibly matching TRBD1 (6 bases). Germline V gene data show CDR1 as DFQATT and CDR2 as SNEGSKA (reference sequence). The ends were cut back, 5 bases at V and 10 bases at J, with 12 bases in the middle. The CDR3 has 11 amino acids. The CDR3 loop reads CSAGTQGEQFF. The CDR3 DNA follows: TGCAGTGCTGGGACCCAGGGGGAGCAGTTCTTC.

CDR3 region: CASSPGQEAFF. CDR3 nucleotides: TGTGCCAGCTCACCTGGACAGGAAGCTTTCTTT. This chain links TRBV18 with TRBJ1-1; possible D gene TRBD1, 6 bases. There are 11 residues in the CDR3. Trimming pared 3 bases from V and 8 bases from J, leaving 7 bases between. The germline CDR1 and CDR2 sequences are KGHSH and LQKENI.

This rearrangement joins TRBV4-1 to TRBJ2-2; TRBD2 aligns across 9 bases. J lost 4 bases, V lost 8 bases, and 8 bases had no gene match. Germline V gene lookup returns CDR1 MGHRA and CDR2 YSYEKL. The CDR3 runs 15 residues. The chain's CDR3 is CASLSGSLSTGELFF. The DNA for the CDR3 is TGCGCCAGCCTTAGCGGGAGTTTATCCACCGGGGAGCTGTTTTTT.

The genes are TRBV27 and TRBJ1-6; 12 positions agree with TRBD1. Trimming cost V 2 bases and J 8 bases; bases outside gene matches: 1. The CDR3 has 15 residues. Germline loops: CDR1 MNHEY, CDR2 SMNVEV (reference sequence). The chain's CDR3 is CASSLGTGGYSPLHF. The CDR3 DNA is TGTGCCAGCAGTTTAGGGACAGGGGGCTATTCACCCCTCCACTTT.

The V call is TRBV9, the J call TRBJ1-3; 7 bases match TRBD1. The CDR3 consists of 18 residues. Trimming cost V 0 bases and J 0 bases; bases outside gene matches: 9. The V gene's germline CDR1 is SGDLS and CDR2 YYNGEE. DNA for the CDR3: TGTGCCAGCAGCGTAGTAGGGGACAGTCTTTCCTCTGGAAACACCATATATTTT. This encodes CASSVVGDSLSSGNTIYF.

Points on this clone: Other DNA sequences in the same sample also yield this CDR3. The CDR3 sequence is CASSLSGYEQYF. The CDR3 DNA reads TGTGCCAGCAGTTTATCCGGTTACGAGCAGTACTTC. The rearrangement uses TRBV28 and TRBJ2-7; no definite D call. CDR3 length: 12 amino acids. Germline V gene data show CDR1 as MDHEN and CDR2 as SYDVKM. V lost 1 base to trimming and J lost 4 bases, with 5 bases between them.

The chain links TRBV5-4 to TRBJ1-6, with 7 nucleotides matching TRBD1. The V and J ends lost 3 bases and 7 bases, in that order; junction bases with no gene match: 1. In germline, CDR1 is SGHNT, CDR2 YYREEE (reference sequence). The CDR3 runs 13 residues. This CDR3 is CASSWDSNSPLHF. The CDR3 nucleotides read TGTGCCAGCAGCTGGGACAGCAATTCACCCCTCCACTTT.

This sequence joins TRBV28 and TRBJ2-7; 9 nucleotides match TRBD1. The CDR3 has 14 amino acids. The V segment lost 7 bases and the J segment 5 bases; nucleotides outside the gene matches: 9. The germline V gene encodes CDR1 MDHEN and CDR2 SYDVKM. CDR3 DNA sequence: TGTGCCAGCACACCCGGGACAGGGTACCACGAGCAGTACTTC. It encodes CASTPGTGYHEQYF.

The chain is built from TRBV20-1 and TRBJ1-2, with D maybe TRBD1 (5 bases). The CDR3 is 12 amino acids. Trimming removed 3 bases from V and 6 bases from J, with 11 bases in between. CDR1 is DFQATT and CDR2 is SNEGSKA in the germline V gene (reference sequence). The CDR3 bases are TGCAGTGCTAGTAACAGGTTGGATGGCTACACCTTC. Protein product: CSASNRLDGYTF.